Below, one TCR beta chain is given with its context. Its specific antigen is unknown. No per-base quality is available; no much larger clone lies one base away. Libraries were built with the immunoSEQ multiplex PCR assay. This immuneACCESS table, as held by TCRdb, lists in-frame sequences with V and J called but not all clones. Of the missing ones, under half trace to an unresolved V gene in checked studies; the others have no known cause. The sample profile shows approximately 20,000 clones; 77% of them were found once. The ten largest make up around 18% of the sample. The data are from a study of ipilimumab plus nivolumab after autologous stem cell transplantation (dated by TCRdb to about 2021). Background on the whole study: A median of about five ipilimumab doses and about eight nivolumab doses was received by trial patients. Both primary refractory and relapsed disease were represented in the DLBCL cohort, where 18-month progression-free survival was roughly 89% and 26%, respectively. Around 35 patients made up the trial's intent-to-treat population. Patients in the trial were undergoing autologous transplant and had high-risk diffuse large B cell lymphoma, mature T cell lymphoma, or multiple myeloma.

V loses 4 bases, J loses 7 bases, and the germline ends lie 8 bases apart. The germline V gene encodes CDR1 SGDLS and CDR2 YYNGEE. The CDR3 holds 12 amino acids from the cysteine to the phenylalanine. Only CDR3 DNA remains: 36 bases, in frame from the first base. Starting 14 to 28 days after the autologous transplant, patients began checkpoint therapy, which included ipilimumab at 1 mg/kg intravenously on day 1 of selected weeks. Nivolumab was administered at 3 mg/kg intravenously on day 1 of weeks 1, 4, 7, 10, and every two weeks through week 26. This was a Phase Ib clinical trial that tested ipilimumab plus nivolumab, given as combined checkpoint inhibition, for consolidation following autologous stem cell transplantation. What the authors observed across the whole study: Combined checkpoint inhibition as post-transplant consolidation was concluded by the authors to appear tolerable. Per the authors, a biologic rationale for further study of the post-transplant checkpoint inhibition approach was offered by T cell receptor repertoire, regulatory T cell phenotype and gut microbiota profiles.

The rearrangement combines TRBV9 with TRBJ2-2; the D gene assignment is ambiguous. The clonotype comes from a male donor with diffuse large B-cell lymphoma. Sequencing was performed on PBMCs, taken in a trial of ipilimumab plus nivolumab as post-transplant consolidation. The CDR3 region reads CASSPRVGELFF. The sequenced DNA: TGTGCCAGCAGCCCTCGCGTCGGGGAGCTGTTTTTT.